This entry is about one T cell receptor beta chain. What it binds is not known. This record comes from a study of yellow fever vaccine responses in identical twins. Study-wide results and limits: The authors reported partly convergent, partly personalized vaccine responses in identical twins.

In TCRdb, the RT-PCR reads were re-called with MiXCR into one record per CDR3 protein. Of about 4,700 distinct CDR3 sequences in the sample, roughly 91% were seen once. V lost 4 bases and J lost 4, with 6 bases in between. The CDR3 covers 12 residues. Germline V CDR1 and CDR2: PRHDT, FYEKMQ (reference sequence). The specimen comprised T cells from blood (PBMCs), unsorted or a sorted subset (not recorded which), sampled before or after yellow fever vaccination (not recorded which). The chain recombines TRBV13 with TRBJ2-3; unclear D gene. The receptor's source is a woman younger than 30 who received the yellow fever vaccine. CDR3 sequence reads: CASSWGADTQYF. The CDR3 DNA reads TGTGCCAGCAGCTGGGGTGCAGATACGCAGTATTTT. The whole variable domain, remainder taken from reference TRBV13 and TRBJ2-3, is AAGVIQSPRHLIKEKRETATLKCYPIPRHDTVYWYQQGPGQDPQFLISFYEKMQSDKGSIPDRFSAQQFSDYHSELNMSSLELGDSALYFCASSWGADTQYFGPGTRLTVL.